This T cell receptor (beta chain) was sequenced during a study of shared clonotypes between healthy human individuals. Germline V gene lookup returns CDR1 MNHNS and CDR2 SASEGT. V was shortened by 5 bases and J by 11 bases, with 24 bases between the two germline ends. The CDR3 length is 15 residues. Clones were read by immunoSEQ multiplex PCR, and TCRdb kept only the in-frame ones, dropping some. The repertoire holds approximately 110,000 clones, with 67% as singletons. This clone was detected a few times. The chain uses TRBV6-1 and TRBJ2-5; D unclear. The receptor was isolated from a woman aged 30 to 39 in good health. The sequenced sample was memory CD8+ T cells sorted from blood. The subset denotes: CD45RO+ cells pooled with CCR7-negative TemRA cells. The CDR3 coding sequence is TGTGCCAGCAGTTTTGACATCCCTTGGGATAACAAGCAGTACTTC. Encoded protein: CASSFDIPWDNKQYF.